The T cell receptor beta chain described here comes from a study of OX40 agonist ivuxolimab in advanced cancers. Background on the study: Every patient in dose escalation had hepatocellular carcinoma, melanoma, renal cell or head and neck cancer.

Clones were read by immunoSEQ multiplex PCR, and TCRdb kept only the in-frame ones, dropping some. The repertoire holds 2,000 to 2,500 clones, with roughly four fifths as singletons. Looked up from germline, CDR1 is LNHDA and CDR2 is SQIVND (reference sequence). The CDR3 sequence is 14 residues long. The V segment lost 3 bases and the J segment 7 bases; nucleotides outside the gene matches: 4. The gene calls are TRBV19 and TRBJ1-5, with 9 bases matching TRBD1. This sequence was found in an adult with an advanced solid tumor such as melanoma, head and neck, liver or kidney cancer. Sequencing used CD4+ or CD8+ T cells sorted from blood, obtained in a trial of the OX40 agonist ivuxolimab. Written as DNA, the CDR3 is TGTGCCAGTAGTATCCGGGACAGGGCACAGCCCCAGCATTTT. Encoded protein: CASSIRDRAQPQHF.